What follows is one TCR beta chain and its context. Its matching antigen is unknown. Profiling relied on immunoSEQ multiplex PCR, and the TCRdb table lists in-frame clones only, not all of them. The sample contains around 150,000 clones, about 92% of which appear only once. This CDR3 is 14 amino acids long. Germline CDR1 is MDHEN and CDR2 is SYDVKM. With 6 bases clipped from V and 3 bases from J, the junction kept 5 bases outside the gene matches. This entry is derived from a study of T cell responses to AZD1222 COVID-19 vaccine. Study observations and caveats: Only 5 or 6 AZD1222 recipients tested seropositive at baseline. All repertoire sampling was performed exclusively after the peak T cell response. Reportedly, nearly half the spike-specific TCRs target unmutated variant regions.

The chain combines TRBV28 with TRBJ2-7, with 10 bases lining up with TRBD1. Here the sequenced sample was peripheral blood, taken 28 days after the second AZD1222 dose. The sequence was obtained from an adult who received the AZD1222 COVID-19 vaccine. CDR3 nucleotides: TGTGCCAGCAGCTACCGGGACAGGGGCTACGAGCAGTACTTC. Protein: CASSYRDRGYEQYF.